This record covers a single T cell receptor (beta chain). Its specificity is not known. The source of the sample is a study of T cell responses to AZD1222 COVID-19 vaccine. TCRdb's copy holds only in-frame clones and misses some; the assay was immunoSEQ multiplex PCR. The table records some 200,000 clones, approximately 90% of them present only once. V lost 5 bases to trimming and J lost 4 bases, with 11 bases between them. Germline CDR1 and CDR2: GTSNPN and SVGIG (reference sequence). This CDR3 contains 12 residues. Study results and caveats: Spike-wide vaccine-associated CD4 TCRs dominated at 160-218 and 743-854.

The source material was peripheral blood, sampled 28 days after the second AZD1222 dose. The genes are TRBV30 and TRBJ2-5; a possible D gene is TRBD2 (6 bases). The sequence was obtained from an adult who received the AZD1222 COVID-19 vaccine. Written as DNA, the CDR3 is TGTGCCTGGGCGAGGGGAGGAGAGACCCAGTACTTC. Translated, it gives CAWARGGETQYF.